The 31 T cell receptor beta chains below come from one sample, sequenced in a study of T cells after yellow fever vaccination. MiXCR, run by TCRdb on the 5' RACE reads, gives a single entry per CDR3 protein. The sample has a few hundred thousand distinct CDR3 sequences, less than 4.5% seen once. The material was PBMCs, obtained on the day of the yellow fever booster vaccination. The source of these receptors is a man between 18 and 29 years old who received the YFV17D yellow fever vaccine.

This clonotype was counted many times. The rearrangement joins TRBV6-2 or TRBV6-3 to TRBJ2-7; 7 bases are shared with TRBD1. Trimming removed 5 bases from V and 2 bases from J; junction bases left unmatched: 6. The CDR3 covers 14 residues. Germline V gene lookup returns CDR1 MNHEY and CDR2 SVGEGT. CDR3 loop: CASSQRDSAYEQYF. The CDR3 DNA reads TGTGCCAGCAGTCAAAGGGACAGCGCCTACGAGCAGTACTTC.

This clonotype was found a few times. The chain carries TRBV7-2 and TRBJ2-3; D is uncertain. Per the germline V gene, CDR1 is SGHTA and CDR2 is FQGNSA. CDR3 length: 13 amino acids. Between the trimmed V and J ends, which lost 3 bases and 4 bases, there was a span of 8 bases. CDR3 in DNA: TGTGCCAGCAGCTTGGGTCGGGCAGATACGCAGTATTTT. Protein sequence: CASSLGRADTQYF.

This clonotype came up a few times. V and J are TRBV5-1 and TRBJ1-1; D is undetermined. V was cut by 3 bases and J by 6 bases, with 18 bases left in between. CDR1 SGHRS and CDR2 YFSETQ come from the germline V gene. CDR3 length: 15 amino acids. DNA for the CDR3: TGCGCCAGCAGCTCGCCGGACGCTAGGATCGCTGAAGCTTTCTTT. It is translated as CASSSPDARIAEAFF.

This clonotype has a count of ten or more. The CDR3 DNA reads as TGTGCCAGCAGTTACGTTGCAGCCCAAGAGACCCAGTACTTC. Translation gives CASSYVAAQETQYF. The V call is TRBV6-5, the J call TRBJ2-5; no clear D gene. This CDR3 contains 14 residues. Germline V lookup: CDR1 MNHEY, CDR2 SVGAGI. The V and J ends lost 2 bases and 1 base respectively, with 8 bases between them.

A few counts support this clonotype. The chain links TRBV5-1 to TRBJ2-7; 9 bases agree with TRBD1. CDR1 and CDR2 from the germline V gene are SGHRS and YFSETQ. The CDR3 contains 13 residues. Trimming removed 1 base from V and 5 bases from J; junction bases left unmatched: 1. CDR3 sequence: CASSLTGGNEQYF. The CDR3 DNA reads TGCGCCAGCAGCTTGACAGGGGGCAACGAGCAGTACTTC.

The chain has TRBV6-5 and TRBJ2-7, with TRBD2 matching over 7 bases. J gave up 7 bases and V 6 bases, and 3 bases lay outside the gene matches. Germline V gene lookup returns CDR1 MNHEY and CDR2 SVGAGI. The CDR3 loop spans 11 amino acids. The CDR3 here is CASRLGGEQYF. As DNA, the CDR3 is TGTGCCAGCAGGCTGGGGGGGGAGCAGTACTTC.

The table lists this clonotype with many counts. V usage is TRBV30 and J usage is TRBJ1-1, with TRBD1 identical over 8 bases. This CDR3 has 12 residues. Germline CDR1 GTSNPN, CDR2 SVGIG (reference sequence). Trimming took 5 bases from V and 6 from J; bases not matched to a gene: 5. Here the CDR3 reads CAWAGGRSEAFF. The DNA of the CDR3 is TGTGCCTGGGCAGGGGGCCGATCTGAAGCTTTCTTT.

The sample holds a few counts of this clonotype. The chain is built from TRBV4-3 and TRBJ1-5; TRBD1 is a possible D gene (5 bases). Trimming took 4 bases from V and 6 from J, leaving 10 bases between them. This CDR3 spans 13 amino acids. CDR1 and CDR2 (germline): LGHNA, YSLEER. The CDR3 spells CASSRSGSQPQHF. In DNA, the CDR3 is TGCGCCAGCAGCCGTTCAGGGAGTCAGCCCCAGCATTTT.

There are a few counts of this clonotype. The V call is TRBV6-5, the J call TRBJ2-6, with D maybe TRBD2 (5 bases). The germline CDR1 and CDR2 sequences are MNHEY and SVGAGI. V gave up 0 bases and J gave up 0 bases, with 9 bases separating them. The length of the CDR3 is 17 residues. As DNA, the CDR3 is TGTGCCAGCAGTTACTCGAGGGTCGCCTCTGGGGCCAACGTCCTGACTTTC. Residues: CASSYSRVASGANVLTF.

At least ten counts were recorded for this clonotype. The chain joins TRBV7-2 to TRBJ2-1; D gene ambiguous. Trimming removed 1 base from V and 3 bases from J, with 7 bases in between. Germline V gene sequence: CDR1 SGHTA, CDR2 FQGNSA. This CDR3 is built from 14 residues. The CDR3 bases are TGTGCCAGCAGCTTAGAATCCTTCTACAATGAGCAGTTCTTC. Amino acids: CASSLESFYNEQFF.

In regard to this clonotype: Being one base from a much bigger clone, this may be a read error. The CDR3 loop reads CSVELRRGFEQYF. As DNA, the CDR3 is TGCAGCGTTGAACTGCGCCGGGGCTTCGAGCAGTACTTC. This sequence joins TRBV29-1 and TRBJ2-7, with D tentatively TRBD1 or TRBD2 (5 bases each). The CDR3 is 13 amino acids. In germline, CDR1 is SQVTM, CDR2 ANQGSEA. V was trimmed by 2 bases and J by 6 bases, leaving 14 bases between them.

The genes are TRBV15 and TRBJ2-3; D is tentatively TRBD1 or TRBD2 (6 bases each). Per the germline V gene, CDR1 is LNHNV and CDR2 is YYDKDF (reference sequence). The CDR3 loop spans 13 amino acids. V was pared by 8 bases and J by 2 bases, with 11 bases between. The CDR3 region is CATGGPTTDTQYF. CDR3 DNA: TGTGCCACCGGGGGGCCAACCACAGATACGCAGTATTTT.

The sample holds a few counts of this clonotype. The chain employs TRBV12-3 or TRBV12-4 and TRBJ2-6, with D maybe TRBD2 (6 bases). V lost 6 bases, J lost 0 bases, and 15 bases lay in between. This CDR3 contains 17 residues. CDR3 sequence reads: CASSPEGLFSGANVLTF. The CDR3 DNA reads TGTGCCAGCAGCCCGGAGGGACTGTTCTCTGGGGCCAACGTCCTGACTTTC.

This clonotype was seen many times. The rearrangement links TRBV4-1 to TRBJ2-3; D call uncertain. CDR3 length equals 14 residues. V lost 0 bases to trimming and J lost 5 bases, with 9 bases between them. Germline values: CDR1 MGHRA, CDR2 YSYEKL. The CDR3, as DNA: TGCGCCAGCAGCCAAGAATATGACCTAGATACGCAGTATTTT. It yields the protein CASSQEYDLDTQYF.

This clonotype was recorded a few times. The rearrangement links TRBV4-3 to TRBJ2-3; perhaps TRBD1 as D (6 bases). Germline V gene lookup returns CDR1 LGHNA and CDR2 YSLEER. The CDR3 sequence is 15 residues long. V lost 3 bases to trimming and J lost 2 bases, with 12 bases between them. CDR3 amino acids: CASSQVDSLTDTQYF. The CDR3 nucleotides are TGCGCCAGCAGCCAGGTGGACAGTCTCACAGATACGCAGTATTTT.

This clonotype has ten or more counts. The rearrangement joins TRBV5-1 to TRBJ2-4, with D tentatively TRBD1 or TRBD2 (6 bases each). CDR1 and CDR2 from the germline V gene are SGHRS and YFSETQ. V was trimmed by 7 bases and J by 2 bases, leaving 16 bases between them. The CDR3 sequence is 15 residues long. The CDR3 DNA reads as TGCGCCAGCGGGACTGGGGGCGCTCCCAAAAACATTCAGTACTTC. This encodes CASGTGGAPKNIQYF.

This clonotype showed up many times. The chain uses TRBV7-2 and TRBJ2-3; weak D call: TRBD1 (5 bases). CDR1 is SGHTA, CDR2 FQGNSA, per germline. The CDR3 runs to 15 residues. V dropped 5 bases and J dropped 0 bases, with 12 bases sitting between them. CDR3 residues: CASSPRARSTDTQYF. CDR3 bases: TGTGCCAGCAGCCCCAGGGCACGGAGCACAGATACGCAGTATTTT.

This clonotype was found many times. This chain connects TRBV5-1 to TRBJ2-1; 7 nucleotides match TRBD2. The ends lost 1 base at V and 0 bases at J; junction bases unmatched: 4. Per germline, CDR1 SGHRS and CDR2 YFSETQ. This CDR3 spans 16 amino acids. The CDR3 sequence is CASSLPSGSSYNEQFF. CDR3 nucleotides: TGCGCCAGCAGCTTGCCTAGCGGTAGCTCCTACAATGAGCAGTTCTTC.

The sample holds many counts of this clonotype. The rearrangement links TRBV12-3 or TRBV12-4 to TRBJ2-1, with TRBD2 as a possible D gene (7 bases). The CDR3 consists of 16 residues. V lost 2 bases and J 7 bases, leaving 18 bases between the germline ends. The CDR3, as DNA: TGTGCCAGCAGTTTAAGAAGGGGGGGGCCGGGGAATGAGCAGTTCTTC. Amino acid sequence: CASSLRRGGPGNEQFF.

The V call is TRBV27, the J call TRBJ2-6; a weak D match, TRBD1 (6 bases). The CDR3 runs to 15 residues. V dropped 7 bases and J dropped 0 bases, with 10 bases sitting between them. Germline V CDR1 and CDR2: MNHEY, SMNVEV (reference sequence). The CDR3 spells CASKGESSGANVLTF. In DNA, the CDR3 is TGTGCCAGCAAGGGGGAGTCCTCTGGGGCCAACGTCCTGACTTTC. The whole variable domain, remainder taken from reference TRBV27 and TRBJ2-6, is EAQVTQNPRYLITVTGKKLTVTCSQNMNHEYMSWYRQDPGLGLRQIYYSMNVEVTDKGDVPEGYKVSRKEKRNFPLILESPSPNQTSLYFCASKGESSGANVLTFGAGSRLTVL.

There are many counts of this clonotype. The rearrangement links TRBV4-2 to TRBJ2-1; 8 nucleotides align to TRBD2. The CDR3 is made up of 16 amino acids. V trimming: 0 bases; J trimming: 6 bases; junction bases outside the gene matches: 7. CDR1 and CDR2 (germline): LGHNA, YNFKEQ. The CDR3: CASSQDSLRGANEQFF. The CDR3 coding sequence is TGTGCCAGCAGCCAAGACTCGCTGCGGGGGGCCAATGAGCAGTTCTTC.

This clonotype was picked up many times. This chain uses TRBV20-1 with TRBJ2-2; 8 positions agree with TRBD1. Germline loops: CDR1 DFQATT, CDR2 SNEGSKA (reference sequence). V lost 6 bases, J lost 2 bases, and 5 bases stayed unmatched. The CDR3 runs 14 residues. CDR3 loop: CSAQTGANTGELFF. Written as DNA, the CDR3 is TGCAGTGCCCAGACAGGGGCCAACACCGGGGAGCTGTTTTTT.

The gene calls are TRBV20-1 and TRBJ2-1; 9 bases agree with TRBD2. J gave up 0 bases and V 5 bases, and 5 bases lay outside the gene matches. CDR3 length equals 15 residues. The germline V gene encodes CDR1 DFQATT and CDR2 SNEGSKA (reference sequence). The CDR3: CSAGRGGSSYNEQFF. The CDR3 nucleotides are TGCAGTGCTGGGCGGGGGGGGAGCTCCTACAATGAGCAGTTCTTC.

The chain is built from TRBV5-1 and TRBJ1-1; D is unresolved. The CDR3 spans 14 residues. Germline CDR1 SGHRS, CDR2 YFSETQ. V lost 4 bases, J lost 6 bases, and 16 bases lay in between. The CDR3: CASSPLSTGAEAFF. CDR3 sequence (DNA): TGCGCCAGCAGCCCGTTGTCTACGGGAGCTGAAGCTTTCTTT.

This sequence joins TRBV18 and TRBJ1-4; a weak D match, TRBD1 (5 bases). Germline V gives CDR1 KGHSH, CDR2 LQKENI. Trimming took off 6 bases at V and 0 bases at J, with 14 bases between the two ends. The CDR3 runs 16 residues. The CDR3: CASSLLDSATNEKLFF. Here the CDR3 DNA reads TGTGCCAGCTCTCTACTCGACAGTGCAACTAATGAAAAACTGTTTTTT.

The table lists this clonotype with many counts. CDR3 in DNA: TGCGCCAGCAGAGATCCAGGGGATCGAAACGAGCAGTACTTC. Its protein product is CASRDPGDRNEQYF. The chain couples TRBV5-1 to TRBJ2-7; weak D call: TRBD1 (6 bases). Germline V gene data show CDR1 as SGHRS and CDR2 as YFSETQ. V lost 5 bases, J lost 5 bases, and 17 bases lay in between. This CDR3 region has 14 residues.

This clonotype was seen ten or more times. This chain uses TRBV7-6 with TRBJ2-3, with TRBD2 as a possible D gene (6 bases). CDR1 and CDR2 (germline): SGHVS, FNYEAQ. Trimming removed 5 bases from V and 4 bases from J, with 19 bases in between. This CDR3 has 16 residues. The CDR3 DNA reads as TGTGCCAGCAGCACCCGAGACGGGGGTTACCCAGATACGCAGTATTTT. Protein: CASSTRDGGYPDTQYF. The variable domain in full, with the rest retrieved from reference TRBV7-6 and TRBJ2-3, is GAGVSQSPRYKVTKRGQDVALRCDPISGHVSLYWYRQALGQGPEFLTYFNYEAQQDKSGLPNDRFSAERPEGSISTLTIQRTEQRDSAMYRCASSTRDGGYPDTQYFGPGTRLTVL.

There are many counts of this clonotype. V gene TRBV30 combines with J gene TRBJ2-4; D remains unclear. This CDR3 is built from 13 residues. The V end was cut by 3 bases, the J end by 0 bases, with 6 bases between. The germline CDR1 and CDR2 sequences are GTSNPN and SVGIG (reference sequence). In nucleotides, the CDR3 is TGTGCCTGGAGGATCGGAGCCAAAAACATTCAGTACTTC. It encodes CAWRIGAKNIQYF.

The chain has TRBV5-4 and TRBJ1-4, with D possibly matching TRBD1 (5 bases). Looked up from germline, CDR1 is SGHNT and CDR2 is YYREEE (reference sequence). This CDR3 contains 14 residues. V was pared by 1 base and J by 8 bases, with 12 bases between. The CDR3 sequence: CASSLRQGSEKLFF. The CDR3 bases are TGTGCCAGCAGCTTGCGTCAGGGCTCGGAAAAACTGTTTTTT.

This clonotype occurred many times. The chain has TRBV5-1 and TRBJ2-1, with D possibly TRBD2 on 5 matching bases. V was pared by 4 bases and J by 0 bases, with 14 bases between. Germline V CDR1 and CDR2: SGHRS, YFSETQ. The CDR3 has 16 amino acids. The CDR3 spells CASSLGPGSSYNEQFF. Here the CDR3 DNA reads TGCGCCAGCAGCCTCGGCCCGGGGAGCTCCTACAATGAGCAGTTCTTC.

The chain carries TRBV10-3 and TRBJ1-5; weak D call: TRBD1 (6 bases). The CDR3 has 13 residues. Germline V CDR1 and CDR2: ENHRY, SYGVKD. V was cut by 4 bases and J by 6 bases, with 10 bases left in between. The CDR3 is CAISGGGIQPQHF. DNA of the CDR3: TGTGCCATCAGTGGAGGGGGTATTCAGCCCCAGCATTTT.